This record concerns one T cell receptor (beta chain) sequence. The method was immunoSEQ multiplex PCR; TCRdb's version includes in-frame clones alone and lacks a portion of them. Counted here are roughly 300,000 clones, roughly 86% occurring once; the ten biggest clones make up about 7.8%. The data belong to a study of blood T cell repertoires in COVID-19. Study background: Acute and convalescent COVID-19 specimens originated in the United States, Italy and Spain. Sources were T cells, B-cell-depleted T cells, or PBMCs; the material itself was cDNA or gDNA.

J lost 5 bases, V lost 2 bases, and 6 bases had no gene match. Per germline, CDR1 LGHNA and CDR2 YSLEER. The CDR3 covers 16 residues. Sequencing was performed on peripheral blood. The V gene is TRBV4-3, the J gene TRBJ2-1; 10 positions agree with TRBD2. The clonotype comes from a woman in her 50s who had recovered from COVID-19. This CDR3 reads CASSQTPAGGHNEQFF. In DNA, the CDR3 is TGCGCCAGCAGCCAAACTCCAGCGGGGGGGCACAATGAGCAGTTCTTC.